This entry features one T cell receptor beta chain sequence. Some clones are missing from TCRdb's copy, which holds only in-frame ones; the method was immunoSEQ multiplex PCR. The sample lists about 60,000 clones; about 87% were seen once. The data are from a study of blood T cell repertoires in COVID-19. The wider study: Acute-phase and convalescent COVID-19 samples originated in the United States, Italy and Spain.

Sequencing was done on a sample of peripheral blood. The receptor was isolated from a man in his sixties with acute or convalescent COVID-19.

CDR3 protein: CASSPPSRDLTNYGYTF. The CDR3 DNA is TGTGCCAGCTCACCGCCCTCCCGGGATCTAACTAACTATGGCTACACCTTC. The V call is TRBV18, the J call TRBJ1-2; D not resolved. V shed 3 bases and J shed 0 bases, with 17 bases lying between them. Germline CDR1 and CDR2: KGHSH and LQKENI. CDR3 size: 17 residues.